This note documents a single T cell receptor beta chain sequence. Sequencing used immunoSEQ multiplex PCR; TCRdb keeps in-frame clones, though not all of them. Among tens of thousands of clones listed, 75% to 85% were seen once. This sample is part of a study of blood T cell repertoires in COVID-19. Study-level information: Material from acute and convalescent COVID-19 was sourced from the United States, Italy and Spain.

The CDR3 has 12 residues. Material for sequencing was peripheral blood. The sequence derives from an elderly woman with active or convalescent COVID-19. The V call is TRBV21-1, the J call TRBJ2-2; the table's D call TRBD1 went unverified against the DNA. TRBV21-1 is shown as a pseudogene. Written as DNA, the CDR3 is TGTGCCAGGACAGGACGCACCGGGGAGCTGTTTTTT. This codes for CARTGRTGELFF.